This T cell receptor (beta chain) was sequenced for a study of T cell repertoires in cytomegalovirus infection. TCRdb called the reads again in MiXCR, with one record for every CDR3 protein. The sample has fewer than 850,000 distinct CDR3 sequences; about 27% are singletons. The count of this clonotype is one. Its antigen is as yet unknown. The sequenced sample was cultured CD8+ T cells from PBMCs, obtained from culture after CMV antigen stimulation. This TCR came from a human donor in good health (CMV status not recorded). Some clones in this sample may be carry-over from other donors' samples.

DNA of the CDR3: TGTGCCAGCAGCGTAGCTGGGATTATGAACACTGAAGCTTTCTTT. It codes for CASSVAGIMNTEAFF. The genes are TRBV9 and TRBJ1-1; D is uncertain. V lost 0 bases and J lost 0, with 9 bases in between. CDR3 length equals 15 residues. CDR1 is SGDLS, CDR2 YYNGEE, per germline.